A selection of T cell receptor beta chains follows, all from one sample in a study of cytomegalovirus exposure and HLA in healthy donors. Only in-frame clones appear in the TCRdb table, and some are missing; sequencing was by immunoSEQ multiplex PCR. The sample consists of around 120,000 clones, 60% to 85% of them appearing once. Sequences were obtained from PBMCs. These receptors were collected from a woman aged 40 to 55 in good health and CMV-seropositive. CDR3s include the opening cysteine and the closing phenylalanine or tryptophan. The D gene is left open where the match is weak.

D: NA
V: TRBV2
CDR3: CASSEDRRVF

D: TRBD2
V: TRBV6-6
CDR3: CASSRTSGSETQYF

D: NA
V: TRBV29-1
CDR3: CSASRENTEAFF

D: NA
V: TRBV18
CDR3: CASSPKRETQYF

D: NA
V: TRBV7-2
CDR3: CASGAGLGEKLFF

D: NA
V: TRBV11-2
CDR3: CASSLAIRQGTEAFF

D: NA
V: TRBV7-9
CDR3: CASSQGPGRSYEQYF

D: TRBD2
V: TRBV9
CDR3: CASSVGPSGRSGANVLTF

D: TRBD2
V: TRBV29-1
CDR3: CSATEGLAGDEQYF

D: TRBD1
V: TRBV9
CDR3: CASSAPPGGGETQYF

D: TRBD1
V: TRBV7-3
CDR3: CASSLTPRDRGGEAFF

D: TRBD1
V: TRBV7-2
CDR3: CASMDRVGEQYF

D: NA
V: TRBV2
CDR3: CASSIQGRGAKNIQYF

D: NA
V: TRBV7-2
CDR3: CASSAPGTYNEQFF